This T cell receptor (beta chain) was identified during a study of CD8+ T cells in alopecia areata. The overall study: For treated patients, severity scores reflected the percentage of scalp area affected.

Treatment specified: oral pan-JAK inhibitor, 5-10 mg twice daily. RNA extraction was followed by reverse transcription into cDNA, which acted as the sequencing template. Sequencing used immunoSEQ multiplex PCR; TCRdb keeps in-frame clones, though not all of them. The repertoire holds about 190,000 clones, with 60% as singletons. The V gene lost 3 bases and the J gene lost 0 bases, with 14 bases spanning the gap. This CDR3 has 16 amino acids. The germline V gene has CDR1 SGHNT and CDR2 YYREEE (reference sequence). This rearrangement joins TRBV5-4 to TRBJ2-3; a possible D gene is TRBD2 (6 bases). The sequence was collected from a human donor with alopecia areata. The input for sequencing was CD4+ T cells sorted from blood, taken at week 24, from a patient treated with tofacitinib. CDR3 nucleotides: TGTGCCAGCAGCTCCGGAGGGACCCCTAGCACAGATACGCAGTATTTT. This gives the protein CASSSGGTPSTDTQYF.